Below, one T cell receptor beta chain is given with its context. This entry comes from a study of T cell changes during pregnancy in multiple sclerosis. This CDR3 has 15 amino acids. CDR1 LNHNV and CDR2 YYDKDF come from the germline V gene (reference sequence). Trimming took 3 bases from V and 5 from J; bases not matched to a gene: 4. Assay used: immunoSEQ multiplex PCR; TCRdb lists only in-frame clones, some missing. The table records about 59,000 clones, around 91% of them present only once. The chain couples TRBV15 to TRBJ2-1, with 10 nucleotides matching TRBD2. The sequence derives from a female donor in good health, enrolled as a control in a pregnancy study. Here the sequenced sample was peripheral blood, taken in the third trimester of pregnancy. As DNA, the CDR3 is TGTGCCACCAGCAGGAGCGGGGGGGCAAACAATGAGCAGTTCTTC. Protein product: CATSRSGGANNEQFF.